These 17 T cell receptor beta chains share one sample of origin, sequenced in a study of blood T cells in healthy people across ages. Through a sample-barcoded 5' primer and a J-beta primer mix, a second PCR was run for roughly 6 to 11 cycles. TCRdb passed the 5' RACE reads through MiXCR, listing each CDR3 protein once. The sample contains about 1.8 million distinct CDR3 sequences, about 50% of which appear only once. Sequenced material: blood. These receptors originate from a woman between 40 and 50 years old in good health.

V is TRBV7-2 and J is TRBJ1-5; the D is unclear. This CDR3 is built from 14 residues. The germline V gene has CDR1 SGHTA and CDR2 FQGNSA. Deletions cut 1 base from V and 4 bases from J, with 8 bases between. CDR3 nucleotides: TGTGCCAGCAGCTTAGAAATTACTAATCAGCCCCAGCATTTT. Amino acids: CASSLEITNQPQHF.

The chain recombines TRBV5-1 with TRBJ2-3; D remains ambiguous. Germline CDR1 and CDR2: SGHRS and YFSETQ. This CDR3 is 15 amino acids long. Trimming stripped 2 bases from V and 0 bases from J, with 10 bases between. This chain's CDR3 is CASSLGPVSTDTQYF. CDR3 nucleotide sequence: TGCGCCAGCAGCTTAGGACCGGTGAGCACAGATACGCAGTATTTT.

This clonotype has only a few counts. The DNA of the CDR3 is TGTGCCAGCAGTGCCACGACAGGGGCGGATACGCAGTATTTT. Translating gives CASSATTGADTQYF. The J gene is TRBJ2-3, the V gene TRBV6-4; 8 bases fit TRBD1. The germline V gene has CDR1 MRHNA and CDR2 SNTAGT. The CDR3 length is 14 residues. Trimming at V came to 4 bases and at J to 6 bases, leaving 6 bases not matched to a gene.

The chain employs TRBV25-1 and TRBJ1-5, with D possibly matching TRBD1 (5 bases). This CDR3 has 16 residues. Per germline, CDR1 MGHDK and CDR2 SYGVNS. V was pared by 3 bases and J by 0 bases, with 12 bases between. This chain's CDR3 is CASSDSDRNSNQPQHF. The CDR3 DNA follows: TGTGCCAGCAGTGATTCTGACAGAAATAGCAATCAGCCCCAGCATTTT.

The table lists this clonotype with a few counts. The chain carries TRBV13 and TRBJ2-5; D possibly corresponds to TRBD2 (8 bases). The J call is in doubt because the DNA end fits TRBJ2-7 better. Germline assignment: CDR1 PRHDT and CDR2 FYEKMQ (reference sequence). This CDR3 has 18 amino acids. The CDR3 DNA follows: TGTGCCAGCAGCCCCGAAAAACAGGGGACTAGGAGTGCCTACGAGCAGTACTTC. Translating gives CASSPEKQGTRSAYEQYF.

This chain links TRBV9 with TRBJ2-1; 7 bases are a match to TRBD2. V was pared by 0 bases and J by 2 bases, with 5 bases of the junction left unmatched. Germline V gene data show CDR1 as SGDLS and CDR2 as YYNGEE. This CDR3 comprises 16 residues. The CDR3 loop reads CASSVGGGYTYNEQFF. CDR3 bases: TGTGCCAGCAGCGTAGGGGGGGGTTATACCTACAATGAGCAGTTCTTC.

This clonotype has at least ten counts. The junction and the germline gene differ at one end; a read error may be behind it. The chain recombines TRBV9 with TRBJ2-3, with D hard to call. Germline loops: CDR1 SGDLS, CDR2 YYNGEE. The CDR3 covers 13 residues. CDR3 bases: TGCGCCAGCAGCGTGGGCTTCACAGATACGCAGTATTTT. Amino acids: CASSVGFTDTQYF.

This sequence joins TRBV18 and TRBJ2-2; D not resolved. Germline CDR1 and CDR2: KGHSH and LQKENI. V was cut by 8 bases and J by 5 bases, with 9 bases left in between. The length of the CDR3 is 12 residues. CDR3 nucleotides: TGTGCCAGCGCAATAAGAACCGGGGAGCTGTTTTTT. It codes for CASAIRTGELFF.

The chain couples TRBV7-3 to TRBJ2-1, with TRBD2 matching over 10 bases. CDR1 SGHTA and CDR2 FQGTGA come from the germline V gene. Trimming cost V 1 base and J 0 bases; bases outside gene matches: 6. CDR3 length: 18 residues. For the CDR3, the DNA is TGTGCCAGCAGCTTAAACCCATCTAGCGGGGGCTCCTACAATGAGCAGTTCTTC. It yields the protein CASSLNPSSGGSYNEQFF.

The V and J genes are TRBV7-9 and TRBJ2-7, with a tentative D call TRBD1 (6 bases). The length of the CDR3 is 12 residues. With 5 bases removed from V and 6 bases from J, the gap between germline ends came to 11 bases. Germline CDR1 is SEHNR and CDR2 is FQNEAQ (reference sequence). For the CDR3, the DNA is TGTGCCAGCAGCCGACAGGCTGGCGAGCAGTACTTC. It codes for CASSRQAGEQYF.

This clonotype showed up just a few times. For the CDR3, the DNA is TGCGCCAGCAGCCAAGGGAGCCGGGGCCCCGTCTACGAGCAGTACTTC. Encoded protein: CASSQGSRGPVYEQYF. This chain connects TRBV4-3 to TRBJ2-7; D tentatively reads TRBD1 or TRBD2 (5 bases each). V gave up 1 base and J gave up 3 bases, with 16 bases separating them. The CDR3 has 16 residues. Germline V gene data show CDR1 as LGHNA and CDR2 as YSLEER.

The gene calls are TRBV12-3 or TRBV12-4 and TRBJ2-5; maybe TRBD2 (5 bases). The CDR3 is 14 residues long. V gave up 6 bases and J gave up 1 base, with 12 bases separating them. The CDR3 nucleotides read TGTGCCAGCAGCCGACCCGGGGTCCAAGAGACCCAGTACTTC. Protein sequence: CASSRPGVQETQYF.

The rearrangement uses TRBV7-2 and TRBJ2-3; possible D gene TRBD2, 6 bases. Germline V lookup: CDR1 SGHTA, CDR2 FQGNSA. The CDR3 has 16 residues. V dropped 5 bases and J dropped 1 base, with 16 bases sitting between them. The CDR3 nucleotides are TGTGCCAGCAGCATGACTAGTGGGAAGGGCACAGATACGCAGTATTTT. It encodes CASSMTSGKGTDTQYF.

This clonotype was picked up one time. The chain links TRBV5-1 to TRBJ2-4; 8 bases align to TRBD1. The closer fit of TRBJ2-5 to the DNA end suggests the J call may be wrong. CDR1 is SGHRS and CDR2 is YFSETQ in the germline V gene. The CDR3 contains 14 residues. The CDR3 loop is CASSRYRGTETQYF. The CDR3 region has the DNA TGCGCCAGCAGCCGTTACAGGGGGACGGAGACCCAGTACTTC.

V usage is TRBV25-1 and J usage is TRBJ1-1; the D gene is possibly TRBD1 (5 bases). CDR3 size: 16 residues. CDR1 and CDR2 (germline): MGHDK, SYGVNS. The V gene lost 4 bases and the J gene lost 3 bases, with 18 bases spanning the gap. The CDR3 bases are TGTGCCAGCAGTGCTCCCCGGGGGTTAACGGACACTGAAGCTTTCTTT. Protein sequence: CASSAPRGLTDTEAFF.

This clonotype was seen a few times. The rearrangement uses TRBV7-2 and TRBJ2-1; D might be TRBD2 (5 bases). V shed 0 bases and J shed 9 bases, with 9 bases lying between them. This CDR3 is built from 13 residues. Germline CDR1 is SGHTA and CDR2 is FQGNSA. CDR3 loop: CASSLAEGIEQFF. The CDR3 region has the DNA TGTGCCAGCAGCTTAGCCGAGGGTATTGAGCAGTTCTTC.

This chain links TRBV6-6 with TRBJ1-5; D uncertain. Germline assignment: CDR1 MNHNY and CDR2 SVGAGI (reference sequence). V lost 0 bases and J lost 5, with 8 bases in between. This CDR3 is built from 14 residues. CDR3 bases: TGTGCCAGCAGTTACTCGAAGAAGGATCAGCCCCAGCATTTT. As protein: CASSYSKKDQPQHF.